This entry describes one TCR beta chain. Its cognate antigen is unknown. The data derive from a study of CD8 T cells in Susac syndrome. Study findings and constraints: In its TCR sequencing and HLA analysis, the study acknowledged that the number of individuals was relatively small.

When the RNA was reverse transcribed, random hexamers were used with an input of 0.5 to 1 ug. TCRdb used MiXCR to reprocess the immunoSEQ multiplex PCR reads, holding one entry per CDR3 protein. The top ten hold around 0.12% of the sample, which has 250,000 to 300,000 distinct CDR3 sequences, roughly 85% seen once. Germline V gives CDR1 SEHNR, CDR2 FQNEAQ (reference sequence). V was shortened by 5 bases and J by 8 bases, with 10 bases between the two germline ends. The CDR3 contains 12 residues. The TEMRA cells underwent FACS enrichment, while the CD8+ and CD4+ T cells underwent negative isolation. What was sequenced was CD8+ T cells from PBMCs. This receptor was obtained from a human donor with multiple sclerosis. The chain recombines TRBV7-9 with TRBJ2-1; no definite D call. CDR3: CASSNMVDEQFF. The CDR3 DNA sequence: TGTGCCAGCAGCAACATGGTCGATGAGCAGTTCTTC. Looking up the rest from reference TRBV7-9 and TRBJ2-1 gives the full variable domain: DTGVSQNPRHKITKRGQNVTFRCDPISEHNRLYWYRQTLGQGPEFLTYFQNEAQLEKSRLLSDRFSAERPKGSFSTLEIQRTEQGDSAMYLCASSNMVDEQFFGPGTRLTVL.